These T cell receptor beta chains were read from a single sample in a study of T cell changes during pregnancy in multiple sclerosis. Using immunoSEQ multiplex PCR, the repertoire was profiled, and TCRdb retains in-frame clones only, with some absent. The sample records 95,000 to 110,000 clones, approximately 90% being singletons. The sample was peripheral blood, taken after pregnancy. The receptors were gathered from a female donor with multiple sclerosis, enrolled in a pregnancy study. Each CDR3 is given with its conserved first and last residue.

v_call cdr3_aa
TRBV7-2 CASSLVQGASSEGYTF
TRBV13 CASSSSSGRPPETQYF
TRBV4-3 CASSQDRRGPTDTQYF
TRBV5-4 CASSLDRGWFYEQYF
TRBV11-1 CASSWDTYGYTF
TRBV5-4 CASSLAPGLGSDEQYF
TRBV4-2 CASSQTSRDSYRNTQYF
TRBV18 CASSPRDRAQRGYTF
TRBV9 CASSVVDRGRTEAFF
TRBV18 CASSLSSLDGGYTF
TRBV10-3 CAISEVGTSTKYEQYF
TRBV7-8 CASSFQGTNSPLHF
TRBV7-9 CASSPGGGAGGYEQYF
TRBV25-1 CASSGGGKGGYTF
TRBV5-4 CASSISLDRPGYTF
TRBV2 CASSGTSGRADTQYF
TRBV29-1 CSVSGTYENIQYF
TRBV5-5 CASSLYGDQPQHF
TRBV7-6 CASSLTEPTSSYNSPLHF
TRBV27 CASSFIRGHQPQHF
TRBV19 CASSIQGSYDYEQYF
TRBV6-6 CASSSRQGPHGYTF